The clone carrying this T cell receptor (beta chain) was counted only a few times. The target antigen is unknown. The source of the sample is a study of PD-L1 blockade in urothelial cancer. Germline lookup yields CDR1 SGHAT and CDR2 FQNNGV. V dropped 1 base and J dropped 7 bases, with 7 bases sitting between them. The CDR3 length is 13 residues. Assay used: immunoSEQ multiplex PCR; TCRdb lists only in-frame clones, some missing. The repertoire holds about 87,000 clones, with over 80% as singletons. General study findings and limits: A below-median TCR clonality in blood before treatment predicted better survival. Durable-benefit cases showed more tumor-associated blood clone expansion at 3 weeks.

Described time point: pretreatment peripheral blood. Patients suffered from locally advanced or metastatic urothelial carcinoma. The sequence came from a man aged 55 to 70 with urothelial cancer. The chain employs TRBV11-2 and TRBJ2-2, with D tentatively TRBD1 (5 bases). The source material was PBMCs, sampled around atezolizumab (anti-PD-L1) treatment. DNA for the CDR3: TGTGCCAGCAGCTTAGTAAGGGGCGGGGAGCTGTTTTTT. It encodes CASSLVRGGELFF. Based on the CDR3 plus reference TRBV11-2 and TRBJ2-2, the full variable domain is EAGVAQSPRYKIIEKRQSVAFWCNPISGHATLYWYQQILGQGPKLLIQFQNNGVVDDSQLPKDRFSAERLKGVDSTLKIQPAKLEDSAVYLCASSLVRGGELFFGEGSRLTVL.